This TCR beta chain was retrieved from a study of blood T cell repertoires in COVID-19. The wider study: In each case, the material was cDNA or gDNA derived from T cells, B-cell-depleted T cells, or PBMCs.

Assay used: immunoSEQ multiplex PCR; TCRdb lists only in-frame clones, some missing. Of roughly 230,000 clones in the sample, roughly 85% were seen once. This clone was counted once. V lost 1 base and J 0 bases, leaving 6 bases between the germline ends. Per germline, CDR1 SEHNR and CDR2 FQNEAQ (reference sequence). The CDR3 sequence is 14 residues long. Sequences were obtained from peripheral blood. This sequence was found in a man in his forties with acute or convalescent COVID-19. The chain employs TRBV7-9 and TRBJ1-1, with no clear D. The CDR3 DNA reads as TGTGCCAGCAGCTTAGAAGAGTTGAACACTGAAGCTTTCTTT. Its translation: CASSLEELNTEAFF.